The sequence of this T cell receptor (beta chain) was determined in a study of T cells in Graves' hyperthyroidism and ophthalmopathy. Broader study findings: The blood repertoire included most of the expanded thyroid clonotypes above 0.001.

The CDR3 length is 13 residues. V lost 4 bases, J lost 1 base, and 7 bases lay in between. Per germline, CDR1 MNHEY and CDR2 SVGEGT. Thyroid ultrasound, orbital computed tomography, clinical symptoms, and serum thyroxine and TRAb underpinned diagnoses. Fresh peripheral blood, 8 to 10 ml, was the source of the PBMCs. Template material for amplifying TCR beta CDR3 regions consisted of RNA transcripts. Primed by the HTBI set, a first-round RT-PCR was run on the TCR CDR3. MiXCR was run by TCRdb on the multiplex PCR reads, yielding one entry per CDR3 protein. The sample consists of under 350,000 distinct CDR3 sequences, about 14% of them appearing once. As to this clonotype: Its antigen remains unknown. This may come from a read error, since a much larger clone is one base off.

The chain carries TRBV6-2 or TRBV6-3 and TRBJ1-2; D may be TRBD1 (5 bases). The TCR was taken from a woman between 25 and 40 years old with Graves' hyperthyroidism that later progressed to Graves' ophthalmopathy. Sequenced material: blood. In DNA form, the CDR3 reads TGTGCCAGCAGTTGCAGGGTTAACTATGGCTACACCTTC. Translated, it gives CASSCRVNYGYTF.